A selection of T cell receptor beta chains follows, all from one sample in a study of regulatory T cells in long-lasting Graves disease. Via MiXCR, TCRdb re-called the multiplex PCR reads, giving one row per CDR3 protein. Of 430,000 or so distinct CDR3 sequences in the sample, roughly a fifth are singletons; the top ten hold around 15%. Material: peripheral blood mononuclear cells (PBMCs), obtained when the disease was refractory, from a patient treated with antithyroid drugs. The receptors were sampled from a female donor with Graves disease. The CDR3 runs from the conserved cysteine through the conserved F or W. D genes are given only for firm matches. Part of the rows lack a size; the others show once, few, many or a class for expanded clones.

V gene	J gene	clone size	D gene	CDR3 protein	CDR3 DNA
TRBV7-9	TRBJ2-5	few	-	CASSPNKGETQYF	TGTGCCAGCAGCCCAAACAAAGGGGAGACCCAGTACTTC
TRBV29-1	TRBJ2-5	-	TRBD2	CSARVTSSETQYF	TGCAGCGCTAGGGTGACTAGCTCGGAGACCCAGTACTTC
TRBV6-5	TRBJ2-2	few	TRBD2	CASSYLLAGALYTGELFF	TGTGCCAGCAGTTACTTACTAGCGGGAGCTTTGTACACCGGGGAGCTGTTTTTT
TRBV20-1	TRBJ1-5	few	-	CSARNPGQPQHF	TGCAGTGCTAGAAACCCCGGTCAGCCCCAGCATTTT
TRBV2	TRBJ2-7	many	-	CASSSDNGVGEQYF	TGTGCCAGCAGCAGTGACAACGGGGTGGGTGAGCAGTACTTC
TRBV28	TRBJ2-7	many	-	CASSFVQRTGYEQYF	TGTGCCAGCAGTTTCGTCCAGCGGACTGGGTACGAGCAGTACTTC
TRBV5-4	TRBJ1-2	many	-	CASSPMGDYGYTF	TGTGCCAGCAGCCCGATGGGGGACTATGGCTACACCTTC
TRBV28	TRBJ1-6	many	-	CASSVGWGSYNSPLHF	TGTGCCAGCAGTGTCGGGTGGGGATCCTATAATTCACCCCTCCACTTT
TRBV27	TRBJ2-1	-	TRBD2	CASSPAGGTYNEQFF	TGTGCCAGCAGCCCAGCGGGAGGGACGTACAATGAGCAGTTCTTC
TRBV30	TRBJ1-1	-	-	CAWSLQGRTEAFF	TGTGCCTGGAGTCTCCAGGGACGGACTGAAGCTTTCTTT
TRBV12-3/TRBV12-4	TRBJ2-2	many	TRBD1	CASSSATGDAGELFF	TGTGCCAGCAGTTCCGCGACAGGGGACGCCGGGGAGCTGTTTTTT
TRBV27	TRBJ2-1	-	-	CASSLRARNEQFF	TGTGCCAGCAGTTTACGGGCTAGGAATGAGCAGTTCTTC
TRBV28	TRBJ2-2	many	-	CASANVRGAGELFF	TGTGCCAGCGCTAACGTTAGGGGGGCCGGGGAGCTGTTTTTT
TRBV28	TRBJ2-1	-	TRBD2	CASLAGGGIQFF	TGTGCCAGCCTAGCGGGAGGTGGGATCCAGTTCTTC
TRBV18	TRBJ1-2	many	-	CASSPPGGAAYGYTF	TGTGCCAGCTCACCACCGGGGGGAGCGGCGTATGGCTACACCTTC
TRBV3-1	TRBJ2-2	-	TRBD2	CASRGGGTGELFF	TGTGCCAGCAGGGGGGGGGGAACCGGGGAGCTGTTTTTT
TRBV28	TRBJ2-2	many	TRBD1	CASSLWTGRNTGELFF	TGTGCCAGCAGTTTATGGACAGGGCGGAACACCGGGGAGCTGTTTTTT
TRBV28	TRBJ2-3	-	TRBD1	CASRYPAGTGVITDTQYF	TGTGCCAGCAGGTACCCCGCCGGGACAGGGGTGATTACAGATACGCAGTATTTT
TRBV19	TRBJ2-7	-	TRBD2	CASSITPGLAGIDEQYF	TGTGCCAGTAGTATAACTCCCGGACTAGCGGGAATAGACGAGCAGTACTTC
TRBV5-5	TRBJ2-7	few	TRBD1	CASSYRDSTYEQYF	TGTGCCAGCAGCTACCGGGACAGCACCTACGAGCAGTACTTC
TRBV13	TRBJ2-7	-	TRBD2	CASGGGRTGEQYF	TGTGCCAGCGGGGGCGGGAGGACCGGCGAGCAGTACTTC
TRBV20-1	TRBJ2-7	many	TRBD2	CSAIGREGYEQYF	TGCAGTGCTATTGGACGGGAGGGGTACGAGCAGTACTTC
TRBV7-8	TRBJ2-4	few	TRBD2	CASSLAVTGGPQNIQYF	TGTGCCAGCAGCTTAGCCGTTACGGGAGGGCCTCAAAACATTCAGTACTTC
TRBV20-1	TRBJ2-2	many	-	CSAKAGSVGGGELFF	TGCAGTGCTAAGGCGGGCTCTGTCGGGGGCGGGGAGCTGTTTTTT
TRBV5-1	TRBJ1-4	few	TRBD1	CASALAPRDSHEKLFF	TGCGCCAGCGCCCTGGCTCCGCGGGACAGTCATGAAAAACTGTTTTTT
TRBV28	TRBJ2-7	many	TRBD2	CASSHTSGTSYEQYF	TGTGCCAGCAGCCACACTAGCGGAACTTCCTACGAGCAGTACTTC
TRBV7-8	TRBJ1-1	many	-	CASSPRGGKNTEAFF	TGTGCCAGCAGCCCCCGCGGAGGGAAGAACACTGAAGCTTTCTTT
TRBV9	TRBJ2-7	-	TRBD1	CASSPSRDRGLEQYF	TGTGCCAGCAGCCCATCCAGGGACAGGGGGCTCGAGCAGTACTTC
TRBV6-1	TRBJ2-5	few	-	CASSHLVGKETQYF	TGTGCCAGCAGCCACTTGGTTGGGAAGGAGACCCAGTACTTC
TRBV4-1	TRBJ1-1	-	-	CASSQGSPVTEAFF	TGCGCCAGCAGCCAAGGGTCCCCGGTGACTGAAGCTTTCTTT
TRBV7-3	TRBJ2-1	-	TRBD2	CASSTGTSGTNEQFF	TGTGCCAGCAGCACCGGGACTAGCGGGACCAATGAGCAGTTCTTC
TRBV28	TRBJ2-7	many	-	CASSSRGAGVSYEQYF	TGTGCCAGCAGTTCCCGGGGTGCGGGCGTGTCCTACGAGCAGTACTTC
TRBV28	TRBJ2-7	many	TRBD2	CASSLILAGGFSSYEQYF	TGTGCCAGCAGTTTAATACTAGCGGGAGGATTTAGTTCCTACGAGCAGTACTTC
TRBV28	TRBJ2-7	-	-	CASSPGTKFYEQYF	TGTGCCAGCAGCCCTGGGACCAAATTTTACGAGCAGTACTTC
TRBV29-1	TRBJ2-7	few	-	CSVPGVNYEQYF	TGCAGCGTTCCCGGGGTTAACTACGAGCAGTACTTC
TRBV6-2/TRBV6-3	TRBJ1-6	few	TRBD1	CASSEADPGQGNSPLHF	TGTGCCAGCAGTGAAGCGGACCCGGGACAGGGAAATTCACCCCTCCACTTT
TRBV6-5	TRBJ2-2	-	-	CASSYSPVAGELFF	TGTGCCAGCAGTTACTCTCCGGTAGCCGGGGAGCTGTTTTTT
TRBV10-3	TRBJ2-2	many	TRBD2	CASRTSGNAGELFF	TGTGCCAGTCGGACTAGCGGGAATGCCGGGGAGCTGTTTTTT
TRBV10-3	TRBJ2-5	many	-	CAISHSGSKNQETQYF	TGTGCCATCAGTCATTCAGGGAGCAAGAACCAAGAGACCCAGTACTTC
TRBV28	TRBJ2-1	few	-	CASSLPGYNEQFF	TGTGCCAGCAGTTTACCGGGGTACAATGAGCAGTTCTTC
TRBV12-3/TRBV12-4	TRBJ2-2	many	TRBD2	CAMRGSANTGELFF	TGTGCCATGCGCGGGAGCGCGAACACCGGGGAGCTGTTTTTT
TRBV4-1	TRBJ1-5	once	-	CASSQPGVVSNQPQHF	TGCGCCAGCAGCCAACCAGGGGTTGTGAGCAATCAGCCCCAGCATTTT
TRBV5-1	TRBJ1-4	many	-	CASSLVGDEKLFF	TGCGCCAGCAGCTTGGTAGGGGATGAAAAACTGTTTTTT
TRBV20-1	TRBJ1-2	-	-	CSARGGTPDGYTF	TGCAGTGCTAGAGGAGGGACTCCCGATGGCTACACCTTC
TRBV10-2	TRBJ2-2	-	-	CASTTDQLFYTGELFF	TGCGCCAGCACCACGGACCAGCTCTTTTACACCGGGGAGCTGTTTTTT
TRBV3-1	TRBJ1-1	few	-	CASSRSTWDTEAFF	TGTGCCAGCAGCCGCTCCACCTGGGACACTGAAGCTTTCTTT
TRBV2	TRBJ2-2	many	-	CASRPSLMAGELFF	TGTGCCAGCAGGCCTTCATTAATGGCCGGGGAGCTGTTTTTT
TRBV3-1	TRBJ1-3	-	TRBD1	CASSRRQGASTIYF	TGTGCCAGCAGCCGGAGACAGGGGGCAAGCACCATATATTTT
TRBV20-1	TRBJ2-5	many	-	CSARDLKETQYF	TGCAGTGCTAGAGATCTCAAAGAGACCCAGTACTTC
TRBV20-1	TRBJ2-2	-	TRBD2	CSARSPHVTSGNTGELFF	TGCAGTGCTAGATCCCCGCATGTGACTAGCGGGAACACCGGGGAGCTGTTTTTT
TRBV7-9	TRBJ1-2	many	-	CASSATGSYGYTF	TGTGCCAGCAGCGCGACAGGTTCCTATGGCTACACCTTC